The T cell receptor (beta chain) under discussion was sequenced for a study of cytomegalovirus exposure and HLA in healthy donors (dated by TCRdb to 2017 to 2019). About the full investigation: An earlier analysis of 587 of the donors reported 250 to 350 Gb of sequence data and 95 million to 130 million unique TCR beta sequences obtained from around 190 million T cells. The study used immunosequencing to profile the T cell repertoires of under 700 subjects and linked those repertoires to cytomegalovirus serostatus. Among the approximately 400 genotyped donors, around 81% belonged to the genetic ancestry cluster associated with self-reported Caucasian donors. In a later genetic analysis, genome-wide SNP genotypes for about three fifths of the 666 donors were used, and that subset was treated as a discovery cohort. An early release covering about 600 HLA-typed donors comprised about 300 gigabases of sequencing data and 65 million to 100 million unique TCR sequences. Among 398 genotyped donors of the cohort, an average of roughly 230,000 unique TCR beta nucleotide sequences was sequenced per donor, of which approximately 19% were non-productive. The study was designed to test whether signatures of past pathogen exposure could be identified by cataloging public T cell receptors. An earlier analysis of more than 450 of the donors used high-throughput TCR beta sequencing to judge whether each TCR beta V gene segment behaved as functional or pseudogenic. All discovery cohort repertoires had been generated using a single sequencing platform. A later analysis re-examined previously published TCR beta repertoires from 500 to 700 donors and added high-resolution HLA genotyping to investigate patterns of TCR occurrence. To predict cytomegalovirus infection status, the study combined high-throughput TCR immunosequencing, statistical association of individual TCRs with disease status, and machine learning. Donor age, sex, ethnicity and CMV serostatus were compiled together with the repertoire data. In the later analysis, no new phenotypic data were used to find candidate immune exposures; instead, reliance was placed on TCR beta sequences and their occurrence across donors. Typing coverage differed by locus: A, B, C, DRB1 and DQB1 were typed in roughly 629-630 donors, DQA1 in about 560, DPA1 in approximately 600, and DPB1 in 472. HLA typing covered class I and class II loci at four-digit resolution. About five DR-DQ haplotypes were handled as single units for association and clustering, since linkage in the cohort was strong. A separate validation cohort of 100 to 150 different subjects was used in addition to the approximately 610-subject first cohort. What the work shows at the level of the full study, not this receptor alone: The study listed 150 to 200 TCR beta chains as associated with cytomegalovirus. According to a later analysis, parvovirus B19, influenza, CMV and Epstein-Barr virus appeared linked to several top co-occurrence clusters. CMV serostatus was the only immune exposure information available for the cohort. V-gene and J-gene trimming of TCR beta chains was associated with a missense DCLRE1C variant in a later genetic analysis, and the association was replicated in an independent cohort. In a later analysis, some 17,000 TCR beta sequences were associated with specific HLA alleles at a false discovery rate of 0.05. A further reported finding was that TCR beta sequences accurately predicted the HLA-A and HLA-B alleles for most subjects in the first cohort. In an earlier analysis of over 550 of the donors, most TCR beta V segments were observed in productive rearrangements about 87% or about 30% of the time, broadly matching IMGT annotations. According to the authors, the approach could potentially be generalized to other disease states and immunological phenotypes. Some 15 rarely observed V segments, including chromosome 9 orphons, were excluded from the earlier analysis of some 590 of the donors because counts were too low. In a later analysis, most CMV-associated TCR beta chains were found to appear HLA-restricted, with HLA associations seemingly driven largely by CMV exposure. In a later analysis, the rate of TCR association differed among HLA loci, with DRB1 alleles having the most associated TCRs and HLA-C alleles having the fewest. A few of the identified cytomegalovirus-associated TCR beta chains were confirmed in vitro to be specific for cytomegalovirus antigens. Because HLA typing was missing for some donors at each locus, association tests included only the typed subset. Sequencing depth was assumed to be roughly uniform across donors in the presence/absence analyses, though that assumption may not hold. The classifier was reported to diagnose cytomegalovirus status with high specificity and sensitivity in both the original and validation cohorts. Some IMGT-functional V segments, including TRBV6-2 and TRBV6-3, could not be told apart with the 87-base-pair reads, so those segments were excluded. Assigning TCR associations to individual alleles was difficult when HLA alleles, especially DR and DQ, strongly co-occurred. A group of highly shared sequence variants was considered likely to be a technical artifact of the sequencing pipeline. Compared with the roughly 600-donor mean, donors in an Asian-associated ancestry cluster had fewer N-insertions in productive TCRs, according to a later genetic analysis. This cohort had only TCR beta chains sequenced, and the lack of alpha or paired-chain data limited which features could be detected. Correlated functional status among segregating V segments might reflect linkage disequilibrium, but an unknown experimental factor could not be ruled out. Compared with equally common non-associated chains, HLA-associated TCR beta chains in a later analysis were more clonally expanded and had lower generation probabilities. Most TCR sequences were observed very rarely across donors, whereas some public TCRs were present in many individuals.

The cohort consisted of fewer than 700 healthy bone marrow donors. At the time of sampling, every cohort member was nominally healthy, though immune exposures that went unrecorded were likely present. The donor was CMV seronegative and was included in the group of about 350 seronegative cohort members. A peripheral blood sample was provided by each donor, and peripheral blood mononuclear cells were used for TCR beta sequencing. The Qiagen DNeasy Blood Extraction Kit was used to extract genomic DNA from the blood cell samples. The junction shows trimming of 7 bases on V and 4 bases on J, and the gene matches do not reach 1 base of it. The germline V gene (reference sequence) yields LNHDA for CDR1 and SQIVND for CDR2. There are 14 amino acids in the CDR3, from cysteine to phenylalanine inclusive. Of all the DNA, just the CDR3 is kept, 42 bases in frame from base 1. Library construction relied on the immunoSEQ multiplex PCR assay. For the multiplex PCR, a mixture combining 60 forward primers for TCR Vbeta segments and 13 reverse primers for TCR Jbeta segments was used. A multiplex PCR assay on genomic DNA amplified the CDR3 region of rearranged TCR beta genes. On the Illumina HiSeq System, the amplified TCR beta libraries were sequenced as 87-base-pair reads. In the source study's methods: In a later analysis, approximately 74 million unique TCR beta chains were counted across the 650 to 700 repertoires, and roughly 11 million of these chains were shared by at least two donors. Raw reads were error-corrected and collapsed into unique sequences with a nearest-neighbor algorithm that merged closely related sequences to remove PCR and sequencing errors. V, D and J gene segments were assigned by aligning CDR3 sequences to IMGT reference sequences. Each retained sequence needed at least a six-nucleotide match to both a V gene segment and a J gene segment. A rearrangement counted as productive if the CDR3 had no stop codons and remained in frame with V and J, and every other rearrangement counted as non-productive. CDR3 was defined according to IMGT convention as the region running from the second conserved V-encoded cysteine to the conserved J-encoded phenylalanine. The earlier analysis of fewer than 700 of the donors excluded sequences that lacked an unambiguous match to a single V gene segment. An earlier analysis of 587 of the donors called V segments functional above 56.7% productive rearrangements and segregating when the between-donor standard deviation exceeded 5%. A statistical classification framework was built to diagnose cytomegalovirus status from the catalog of TCR beta chain sequences. In a later analysis, V and J genes were assigned by comparing TCR nucleotide sequences against IMGT/GENE-DB human TR gene sequences. The TCRdist pipeline was used in a later analysis to assign CDR3 sequences and most-parsimonious VDJ recombination scenarios. In a later analysis, each TCR beta chain was defined by its CDR3 amino acid sequence together with its V-gene family, and reads without a unique V-gene family were excluded. A later analysis removed 550 to 650 highly shared, low-generation-probability nucleotide sequences to deal with suspected cross-contamination and a sequencing artifact. In a later analysis, a clonal expansion index for each public chain was calculated from normalized within-repertoire ranks of inferred template counts. Generation probabilities in a later analysis came from a VDJ recombination model fitted to out-of-frame rearrangements, and those results were checked against IGoR. A later analysis scored TCR-TCR, TCR-HLA and TCR-CMV co-occurrence with hypergeometric tests, applying a repertoire-size bias correction to TCR pairs. To estimate false discovery rates, a later analysis permuted the HLA or CMV assignments 20 times. A later analysis grouped co-occurring TCRs with DBSCAN, adding TCRdist sequence similarity when clustering within HLA-allele-positive subsets. Repertoires with fewer than 30,000 or more than 120,000 public chains, plus five repertoires with anomalous nucleotide sharing, were excluded from co-occurrence clustering. What TCRdb holds here is the immuneACCESS table cut down to in-frame rearrangements. Part of the clones is not present; checked against another copy, under half of the missing clones reflect an unresolved V gene, and the others are unexplained. That table gives V, J and clone size, and the DNA gave D and trimming. Recorded for this sample are approximately 150,000 clones; around 80% of them occurred a single time. The ten largest make up 2% to 2.5% of the sample.

This clone was observed a single time. No antigen is known for it. No qualities accompany the bases; no much larger clone lies one base away. Recombination linked TRBV19 to TRBJ2-2, with 12 bases aligning to TRBD2. Sequenced input: PBMCs. The source is a boy younger than 10 in good health and CMV-seronegative. At the DNA level, the sequence is TGTGCCAGTATGACTAGCGGGGGCACCGGGGAGCTGTTTTTT. The resulting protein is CASMTSGGTGELFF.